Listed here are 13 T cell receptor beta chains from one sample, sequenced in a study of early T cells in non-severe SARS-CoV-2 infection. One entry per CDR3 protein, called by TCRdb with MiXCR from the 5' RACE reads. This sample has 75,000 or so distinct CDR3 sequences, with 11% to 15% found just once. The sequenced sample was whole blood. The receptor set was obtained from an adult who was a healthcare worker with PCR-confirmed SARS-CoV-2 infection or an uninfected control (not recorded which).

The rearrangement uses TRBV18 and TRBJ1-1, with TRBD1 matching 8 bases. Germline CDR1 and CDR2: KGHSH and LQKENI. V trimming: 6 bases; J trimming: 11 bases; junction bases outside the gene matches: 20. The CDR3 loop spans 16 amino acids. CDR3 protein: CASSPADRVLSAGAFF. CDR3 DNA sequence: TGTGCCAGCTCTCCGGCGGACAGGGTCTTGAGTGCTGGTGCTTTCTTT.

The chain joins TRBV2 to TRBJ2-2; D is ambiguous. Deletions cut 5 bases from V and 1 base from J, with 8 bases between. Germline CDR1 reads SNHLY; CDR2 reads FYNNEI. The CDR3 has 14 residues. Here the CDR3 reads CASSRPVNTGELFF. The CDR3 nucleotides read TGTGCCAGCAGTAGGCCGGTGAACACCGGGGAGCTGTTTTTT.

CDR3 in amino acids: CASSYYLDTEAFF. CDR3 nucleotides: TGTGCCAGCAGTTACTACCTCGACACTGAAGCTTTCTTT. J is TRBJ1-1 and V is TRBV6-5; no reliable D call. V lost 1 base, J lost 3 bases, and 6 bases lay in between. CDR1 is MNHEY and CDR2 is SVGAGI in the germline V gene. The CDR3 is 13 amino acids.

This clonotype was counted a few times. The chain couples TRBV10-3 to TRBJ2-3; no definite D call. Germline CDR1 and CDR2: ENHRY and SYGVKD. With 1 base removed from V and 2 bases from J, the gap between germline ends came to 7 bases. CDR3 length equals 14 residues. The CDR3 region has the DNA TGTGCCATCAGTGAGTGGGGAAACACAGATACGCAGTATTTT. It translates to CAISEWGNTDTQYF.

The chain links TRBV12-3 or TRBV12-4 to TRBJ2-1; 9 nucleotides line up with TRBD1. Trimming at V came to 6 bases and at J to 8 bases, leaving 8 bases not matched to a gene. This CDR3 is built from 14 residues. CDR3 coding DNA: TGTGCCAGCAGAAAAGACAGGGGGGTCGATGAGCAGTTCTTC. Translating it yields CASRKDRGVDEQFF.

As regards this clonotype: Here the CDR3 omits its conserved ending phenylalanine or tryptophan, so a read error is the likely source. CDR3 loop: CASSAGGENTEAFS. As DNA, the CDR3 is TGTGCCAGCAGTGCCGGGGGGGAGAACACTGAAGCTTTCTCT. The chain recombines TRBV6-1 with TRBJ1-1, with D possibly being TRBD1 (5 bases). CDR3 length: 14 amino acids. The germline V and J ends were trimmed by 4 bases and 1 base, with 10 bases remaining between them. The germline CDR1 and CDR2 sequences are MNHNS and SASEGT.

This clonotype was recorded a few times. The chain links TRBV5-1 to TRBJ1-2; possibly TRBD1 for D (5 bases). The germline V gene encodes CDR1 SGHRS and CDR2 YFSETQ. The CDR3 covers 13 residues. Trimming removed 2 bases at V and 3 bases at J, with 8 bases between. The CDR3 sequence: CASSFDSYYGYTF. In nucleotides, the CDR3 is TGCGCCAGCAGCTTTGACAGTTACTATGGCTACACCTTC.

There are a few counts of this clonotype. The J gene is TRBJ2-1, the V gene TRBV2, with D possibly TRBD2 on 6 matching bases. The V gene lost 0 bases and the J gene lost 1 base, with 10 bases spanning the gap. Looked up from germline, CDR1 is SNHLY and CDR2 is FYNNEI. The CDR3 extends over 16 amino acids. CDR3 residues: CASSEAIGLSYNEQFF. In DNA form, the CDR3 reads TGTGCCAGCAGTGAAGCGATTGGACTATCCTACAATGAGCAGTTCTTC.

This clonotype occurred a few times. The V gene is TRBV28, the J gene TRBJ1-4; possible D gene TRBD1, 5 bases. The germline gives CDR1 MDHEN, CDR2 SYDVKM. The length of the CDR3 is 14 residues. V lost 10 bases and J 5 bases, leaving 17 bases between the germline ends. Here the CDR3 DNA reads TGTGCCATTTCACCCAGGGCTATAAATGAAAAACTGTTTTTT. Its protein product is CAISPRAINEKLFF.

This clonotype was observed a handful of times. V gene TRBV29-1 combines with J gene TRBJ2-3, with 7 bases lining up with TRBD2. The V gene's germline CDR1 is SQVTM and CDR2 ANQGSEA. With 7 bases clipped from V and 2 bases from J, the junction kept 6 bases outside the gene matches. The CDR3 runs 13 residues. The CDR3 region has the DNA TGCAGCGAGCGGGGACTACCCACAGATACGCAGTATTTT. It translates to CSERGLPTDTQYF.

This clonotype was found many times. The V call is TRBV29-1, the J call TRBJ2-1, with 8 positions matching TRBD1. From germline, CDR1 is SQVTM and CDR2 ANQGSEA. This CDR3 has 12 amino acids. J lost 7 bases, V lost 4 bases, and 3 bases had no gene match. The DNA for the CDR3 is TGCAGCGTTGGAGACAGGGGTAATGAGCAGTTCTTC. It codes for CSVGDRGNEQFF.

This clonotype was seen a few times. CDR3 region: CASSSRDKGNQWYQPQHF. The DNA for the CDR3 is TGTGCCAGCAGCTCCCGGGACAAAGGCAATCAGTGGTATCAGCCCCAGCATTTT. The chain uses TRBV7-2 and TRBJ1-5; tentative D call: TRBD1 (6 bases). V lost 4 bases and J lost 5, with 24 bases in between. The CDR3 sequence is 18 residues long. The germline gives CDR1 SGHTA, CDR2 FQGNSA.

This clonotype showed up just a few times. V and J are TRBV6-2 or TRBV6-3 and TRBJ2-3; D may correspond to TRBD1 or TRBD2 (6 bases each). The V gene's germline CDR1 is MNHEY and CDR2 SVGEGT. V was pared by 4 bases and J by 1 base, with 9 bases between. The CDR3 has 14 amino acids. This CDR3 reads CASSSGAGTDTQYF. CDR3 bases: TGTGCCAGCAGTTCGGGGGCTGGCACAGATACGCAGTATTTT.